A single T cell receptor beta chain is shown here with its context. Its antigen is not identified. After removal of 4 bases from V and 5 bases from J, the junction contained 21 bases not matched to a gene. Per the germline V gene, CDR1 is SGHRS and CDR2 is YFSETQ. The CDR3 consists of 19 residues. The data were obtained in a study of CD4 T cells in relation to SARS-CoV-2 and coronaviruses. Whole-study findings and limits: Samples before the pandemic and after infection were not matched within any donor. No crossreactivity against non-spike viral proteins was tested here.

CD4+ T cells from unexposed donors were obtained before the COVID-19 pandemic (2011-2018). TCRdb keeps only in-frame clones here, not all; method: immunoSEQ multiplex PCR. The sample includes 65,000 or so clones, about 87% of them seen just once. Sequenced input: memory CD4+ T cells from PBMCs. This chain links TRBV5-1 with TRBJ2-5; TRBD2 matches 9 bases. This sequence originates from a human donor in good health. The CDR3 is CASSPRIGSGGPGGETQYF. CDR3 in DNA: TGCGCCAGCAGCCCCAGGATCGGCAGCGGGGGGCCAGGAGGGGAGACCCAGTACTTC.